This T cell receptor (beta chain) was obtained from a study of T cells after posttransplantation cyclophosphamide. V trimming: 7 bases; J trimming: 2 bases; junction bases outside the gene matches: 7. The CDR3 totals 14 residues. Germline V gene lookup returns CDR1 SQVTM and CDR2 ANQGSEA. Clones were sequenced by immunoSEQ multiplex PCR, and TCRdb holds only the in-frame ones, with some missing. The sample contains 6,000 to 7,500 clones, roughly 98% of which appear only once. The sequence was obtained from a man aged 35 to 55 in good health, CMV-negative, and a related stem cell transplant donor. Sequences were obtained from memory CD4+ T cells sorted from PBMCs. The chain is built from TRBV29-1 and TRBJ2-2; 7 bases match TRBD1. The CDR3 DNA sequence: TGCAGCGCTCGCCGGGACAGCAACACCGGGGAGCTGTTTTTT. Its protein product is CSARRDSNTGELFF.